The present T cell receptor (beta chain) was sequenced within a study of T cell responses to AZD1222 COVID-19 vaccine. CDR3 length: 13 residues. V was shortened by 8 bases and J by 7 bases, with 17 bases between the two germline ends. The method was immunoSEQ multiplex PCR; TCRdb's version includes in-frame clones alone and lacks a portion of them. Of some 170,000 clones listed, approximately 90% are singletons. The sample was peripheral blood, taken 28 days after the second dose of the MenACWY control vaccine. The sequence came from an adult who received the MenACWY meningococcal vaccine as a control. The chain couples TRBV12-3 or TRBV12-4 to TRBJ1-1; weak D call: TRBD1 (6 bases). This chain's CDR3 is CASAYREYGEAFF. The DNA for the CDR3 is TGTGCCAGCGCGTACAGGGAATATGGTGAAGCTTTCTTT.